This T cell receptor beta chain comes out of a study of T cell responses to AZD1222 COVID-19 vaccine. Sequenced by immunoSEQ multiplex PCR; TCRdb stores in-frame clones only, minus some. The table records approximately 100,000 clones, 90% of them present only once. This CDR3 spans 15 amino acids. Per germline, CDR1 SGHTA and CDR2 FQGNSA. V lost 6 bases and J 0 bases, leaving 9 bases between the germline ends. This clonotype originated in an adult who received the AZD1222 COVID-19 vaccine. J is TRBJ2-6 and V is TRBV7-2; D gene unclear. The source was peripheral blood, collected 28 days after the second AZD1222 dose. The CDR3 coding sequence is TGTGCCAGCAGTTTGATCCGCTCTGGGGCCAACGTCCTGACTTTC. Residues: CASSLIRSGANVLTF.